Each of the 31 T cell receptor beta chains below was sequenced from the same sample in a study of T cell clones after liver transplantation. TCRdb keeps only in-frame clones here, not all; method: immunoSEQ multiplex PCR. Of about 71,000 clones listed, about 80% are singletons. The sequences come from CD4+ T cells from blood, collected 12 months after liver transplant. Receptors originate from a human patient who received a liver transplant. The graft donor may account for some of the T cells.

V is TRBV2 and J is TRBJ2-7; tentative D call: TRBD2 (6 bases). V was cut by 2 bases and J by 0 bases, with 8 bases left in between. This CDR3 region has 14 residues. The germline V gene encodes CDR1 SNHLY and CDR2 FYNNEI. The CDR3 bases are TGTGCCAGCAGTGAAAGGGAGGCCTCCTACGAGCAGTACTTC. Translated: CASSEREASYEQYF.

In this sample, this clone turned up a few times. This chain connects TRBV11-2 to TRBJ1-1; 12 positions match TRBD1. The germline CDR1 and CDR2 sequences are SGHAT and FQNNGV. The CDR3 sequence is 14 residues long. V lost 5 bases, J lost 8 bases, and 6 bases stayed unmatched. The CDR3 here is CASSQRGTGGEAFF. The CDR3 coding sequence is TGTGCCAGCAGCCAAAGGGGGACAGGGGGCGAAGCTTTCTTT.

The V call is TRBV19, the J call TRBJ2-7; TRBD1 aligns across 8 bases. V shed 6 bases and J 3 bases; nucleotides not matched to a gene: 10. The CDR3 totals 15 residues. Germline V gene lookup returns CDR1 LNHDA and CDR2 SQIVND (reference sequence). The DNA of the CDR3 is TGTGCCAGTAGCCGAGGGGACAGGTGGGACTACGAGCAGTACTTC. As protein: CASSRGDRWDYEQYF.

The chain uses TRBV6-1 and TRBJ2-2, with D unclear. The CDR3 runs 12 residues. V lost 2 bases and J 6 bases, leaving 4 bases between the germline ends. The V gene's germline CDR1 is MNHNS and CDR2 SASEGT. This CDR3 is CASSEMPGELFF. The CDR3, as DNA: TGTGCCAGCAGTGAAATGCCCGGGGAGCTGTTTTTT.

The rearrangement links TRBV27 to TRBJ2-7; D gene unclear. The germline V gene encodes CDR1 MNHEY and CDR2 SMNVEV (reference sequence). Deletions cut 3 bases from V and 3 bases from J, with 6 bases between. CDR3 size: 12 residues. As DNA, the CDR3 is TGTGCCAGCAGTTTTATGGGCTACGAGCAGTACTTC. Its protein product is CASSFMGYEQYF.

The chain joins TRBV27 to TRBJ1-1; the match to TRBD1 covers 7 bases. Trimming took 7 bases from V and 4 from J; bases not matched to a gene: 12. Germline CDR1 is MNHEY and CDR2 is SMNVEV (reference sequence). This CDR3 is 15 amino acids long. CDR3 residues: CASIPRGHRSTEAFF. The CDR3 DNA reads TGTGCCAGCATTCCGAGGGGGCACAGGAGCACTGAAGCTTTCTTT.

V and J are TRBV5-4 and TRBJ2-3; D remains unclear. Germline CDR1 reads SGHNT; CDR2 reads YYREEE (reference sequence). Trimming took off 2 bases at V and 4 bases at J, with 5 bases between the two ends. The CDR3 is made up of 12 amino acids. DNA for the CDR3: TGTGCCAGCAGCTTAATACCAGATACGCAGTATTTT. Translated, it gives CASSLIPDTQYF.

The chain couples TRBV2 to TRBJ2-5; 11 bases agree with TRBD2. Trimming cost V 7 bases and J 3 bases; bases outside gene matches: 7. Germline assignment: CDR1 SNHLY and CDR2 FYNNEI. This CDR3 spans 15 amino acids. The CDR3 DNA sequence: TGTGCCAGCACCAGGGGGGGACTAGCGGAAGAGACCCAGTACTTC. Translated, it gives CASTRGGLAEETQYF.

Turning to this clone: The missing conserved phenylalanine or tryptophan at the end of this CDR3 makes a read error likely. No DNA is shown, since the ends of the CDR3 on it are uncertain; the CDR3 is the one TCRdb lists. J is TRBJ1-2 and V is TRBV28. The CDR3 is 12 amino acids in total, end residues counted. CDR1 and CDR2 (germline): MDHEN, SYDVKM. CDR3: CASSLILGTIWL.

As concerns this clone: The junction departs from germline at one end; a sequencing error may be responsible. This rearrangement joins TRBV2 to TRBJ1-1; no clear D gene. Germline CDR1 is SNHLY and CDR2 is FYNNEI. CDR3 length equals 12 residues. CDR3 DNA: TGTGCCAGCAGTGATGCCGACCTCGAGCGCAGATTT. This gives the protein CASSDADLERRF.

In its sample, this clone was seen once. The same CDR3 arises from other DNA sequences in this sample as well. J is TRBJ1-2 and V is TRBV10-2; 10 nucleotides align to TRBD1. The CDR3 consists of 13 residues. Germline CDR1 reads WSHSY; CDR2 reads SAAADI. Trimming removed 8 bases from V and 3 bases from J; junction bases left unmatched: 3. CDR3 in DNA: TGCGCCAGCTCCGGGACAGGGGACTATGGCTACACCTTC. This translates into CASSGTGDYGYTF.

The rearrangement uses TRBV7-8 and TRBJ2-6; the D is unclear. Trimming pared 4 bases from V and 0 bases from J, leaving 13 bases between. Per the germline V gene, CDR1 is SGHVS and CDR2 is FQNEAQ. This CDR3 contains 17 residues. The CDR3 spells CASSWRREVSGANVLTF. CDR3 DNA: TGTGCCAGCAGCTGGCGCCGTGAGGTCTCTGGGGCCAACGTCCTGACTTTC.

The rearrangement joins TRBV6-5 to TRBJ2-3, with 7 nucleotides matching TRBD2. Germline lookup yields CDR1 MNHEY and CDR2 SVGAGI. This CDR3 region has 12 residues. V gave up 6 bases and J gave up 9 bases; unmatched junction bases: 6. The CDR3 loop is CASRRLGGTQYF. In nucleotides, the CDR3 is TGTGCCAGCAGACGCCTGGGGGGGACGCAGTATTTT.

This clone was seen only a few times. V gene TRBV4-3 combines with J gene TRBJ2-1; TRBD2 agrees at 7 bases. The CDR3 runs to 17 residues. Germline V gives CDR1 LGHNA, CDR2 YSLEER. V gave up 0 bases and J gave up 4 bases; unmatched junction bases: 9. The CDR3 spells CASSQDHGGSPYNEQFF. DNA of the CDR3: TGCGCCAGCAGCCAAGATCACGGCGGGAGTCCTTACAATGAGCAGTTCTTC.

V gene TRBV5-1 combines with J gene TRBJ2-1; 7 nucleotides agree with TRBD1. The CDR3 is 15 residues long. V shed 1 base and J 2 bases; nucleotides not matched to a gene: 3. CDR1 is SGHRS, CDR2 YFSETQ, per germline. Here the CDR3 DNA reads TGCGCCAGCAGCTTGTTTGGACAGGCCTACAATGAGCAGTTCTTC. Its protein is CASSLFGQAYNEQFF.

Here the CDR3 DNA reads TGTGCCAGCAGCCGGGACGGCGGTGGCTACACCTTC. This translates into CASSRDGGGYTF. The chain uses TRBV11-2 and TRBJ1-2; TRBD1 is a possible D gene (5 bases). The CDR3 sequence is 12 residues long. Trimming stripped 5 bases from V and 7 bases from J, with 11 bases between. Germline CDR1 reads SGHAT; CDR2 reads FQNNGV. The full variable domain, its missing parts supplied by reference TRBV11-2 and TRBJ1-2, is EAGVAQSPRYKIIEKRQSVAFWCNPISGHATLYWYQQILGQGPKLLIQFQNNGVVDDSQLPKDRFSAERLKGVDSTLKIQPAKLEDSAVYLCASSRDGGGYTFGSGTRLTVV.

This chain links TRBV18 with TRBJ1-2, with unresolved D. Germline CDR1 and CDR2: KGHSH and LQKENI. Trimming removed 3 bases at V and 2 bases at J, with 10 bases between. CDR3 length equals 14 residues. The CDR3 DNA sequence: TGTGCCAGCTCACCTACTGGCGGGAACTATGGCTACACCTTC. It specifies CASSPTGGNYGYTF.

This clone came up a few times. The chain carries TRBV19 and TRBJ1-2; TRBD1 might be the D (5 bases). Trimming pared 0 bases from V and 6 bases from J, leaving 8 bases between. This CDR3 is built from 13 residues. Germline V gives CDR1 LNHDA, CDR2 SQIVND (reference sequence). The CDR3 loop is CASSIDQGDGYTF. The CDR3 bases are TGTGCCAGTAGTATAGATCAGGGAGATGGCTACACCTTC.

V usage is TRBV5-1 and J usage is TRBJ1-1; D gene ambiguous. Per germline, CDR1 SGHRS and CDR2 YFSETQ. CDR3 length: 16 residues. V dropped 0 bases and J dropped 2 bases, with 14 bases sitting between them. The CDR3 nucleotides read TGCGCCAGCAGCTTGGGAATGGTCACTTTCAACACTGAAGCTTTCTTT. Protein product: CASSLGMVTFNTEAFF.

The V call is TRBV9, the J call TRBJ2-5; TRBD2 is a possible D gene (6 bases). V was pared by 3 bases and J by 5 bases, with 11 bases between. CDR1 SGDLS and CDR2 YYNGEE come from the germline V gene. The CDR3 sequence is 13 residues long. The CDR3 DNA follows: TGTGCCAGCAGCGCTACTAGCCGGGAGACCCAGTACTTC. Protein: CASSATSRETQYF.

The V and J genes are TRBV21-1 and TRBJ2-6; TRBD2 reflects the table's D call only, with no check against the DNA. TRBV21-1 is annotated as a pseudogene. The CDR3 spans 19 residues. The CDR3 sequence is CASSDPPGGIVSGANVLTF. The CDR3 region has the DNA TGTGCCAGCAGCGACCCGCCTGGCGGGATAGTCTCTGGGGCCAACGTCCTGACTTTC.

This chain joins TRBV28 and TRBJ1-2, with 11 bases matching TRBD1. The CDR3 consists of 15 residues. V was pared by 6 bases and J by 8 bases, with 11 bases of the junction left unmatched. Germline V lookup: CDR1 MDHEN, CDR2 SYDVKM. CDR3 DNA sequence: TGTGCCAGCAGCGCTCAGGGGACAGGGGGTCTCGGCTACACCTTC. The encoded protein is CASSAQGTGGLGYTF.

The CDR3 reads CASSWGTSGSTDTQYF. The CDR3, as DNA: TGCGCCAGCAGCTGGGGGACTAGCGGGAGCACAGATACGCAGTATTTT. This chain connects TRBV5-1 to TRBJ2-3; 12 bases line up with TRBD2. The germline gives CDR1 SGHRS, CDR2 YFSETQ. V dropped 3 bases and J dropped 0; count of bases not matched to a gene: 2. The CDR3 has 16 amino acids.

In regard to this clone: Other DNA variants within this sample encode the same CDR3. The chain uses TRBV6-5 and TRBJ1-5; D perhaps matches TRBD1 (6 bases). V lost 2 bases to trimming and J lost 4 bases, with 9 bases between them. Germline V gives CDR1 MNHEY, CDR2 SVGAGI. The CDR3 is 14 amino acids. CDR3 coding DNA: TGTGCCAGCAGTTACCGAGGGGGGAATCAGCCCCAGCATTTT. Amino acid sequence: CASSYRGGNQPQHF.

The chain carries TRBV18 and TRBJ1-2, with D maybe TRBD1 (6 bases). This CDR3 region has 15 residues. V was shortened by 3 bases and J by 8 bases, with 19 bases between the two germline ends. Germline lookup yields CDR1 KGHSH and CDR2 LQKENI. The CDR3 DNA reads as TGTGCCAGCTCACCTAATAGGGACAAACATGGAGGCTACACCTTC. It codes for CASSPNRDKHGGYTF.

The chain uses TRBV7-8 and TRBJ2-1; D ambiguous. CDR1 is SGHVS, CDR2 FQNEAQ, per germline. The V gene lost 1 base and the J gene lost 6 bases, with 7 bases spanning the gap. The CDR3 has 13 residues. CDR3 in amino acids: CASSLGWRNEQFF. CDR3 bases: TGTGCCAGCAGCTTAGGATGGCGCAATGAGCAGTTCTTC.

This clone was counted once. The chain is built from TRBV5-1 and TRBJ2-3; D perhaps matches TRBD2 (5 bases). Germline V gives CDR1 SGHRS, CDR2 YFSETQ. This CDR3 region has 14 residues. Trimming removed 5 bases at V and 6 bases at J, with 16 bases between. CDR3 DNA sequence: TGCGCCAGCAGAACCGAACCCGCGGGTGATACGCAGTATTTT. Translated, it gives CASRTEPAGDTQYF. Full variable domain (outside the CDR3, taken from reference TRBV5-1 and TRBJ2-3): KAGVTQTPRYLIKTRGQQVTLSCSPISGHRSVSWYQQTPGQGLQFLFEYFSETQRNKGNFPGRFSGRQFSNSRSEMNVSTLELGDSALYLCASRTEPAGDTQYFGPGTRLTVL.

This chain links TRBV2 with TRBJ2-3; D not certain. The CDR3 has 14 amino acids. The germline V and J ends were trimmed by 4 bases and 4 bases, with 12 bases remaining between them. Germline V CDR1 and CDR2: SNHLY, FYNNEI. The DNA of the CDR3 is TGTGCCAGCAGTGCCCGTAGAGAGGCAGATACGCAGTATTTT. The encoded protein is CASSARREADTQYF.

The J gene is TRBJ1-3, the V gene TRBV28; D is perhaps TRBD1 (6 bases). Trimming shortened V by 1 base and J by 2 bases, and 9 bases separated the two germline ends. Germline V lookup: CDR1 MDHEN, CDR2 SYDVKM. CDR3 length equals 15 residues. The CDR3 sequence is CASSLYQGTGNTIYF. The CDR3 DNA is TGTGCCAGCAGTTTATATCAGGGGACTGGAAACACCATATATTTT.

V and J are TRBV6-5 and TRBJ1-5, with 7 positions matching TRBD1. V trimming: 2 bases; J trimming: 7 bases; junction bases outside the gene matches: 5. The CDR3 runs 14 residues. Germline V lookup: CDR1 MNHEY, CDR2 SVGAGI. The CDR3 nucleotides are TGTGCCAGCAGTTACAGTAACAGGGGACAGCCCCAGCATTTT. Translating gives CASSYSNRGQPQHF.

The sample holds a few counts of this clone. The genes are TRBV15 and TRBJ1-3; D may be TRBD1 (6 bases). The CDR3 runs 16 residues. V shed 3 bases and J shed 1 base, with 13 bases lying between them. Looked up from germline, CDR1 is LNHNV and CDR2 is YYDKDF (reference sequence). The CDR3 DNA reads TGTGCCACCAGCAGGGGGACAATTTCTTCTGGAAACACCATATATTTT. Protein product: CATSRGTISSGNTIYF.